This T cell receptor beta chain came from a study of T-cell reconstitution after alpha-beta-depleted transplantation in children. For TCRbeta, the library was prepared with unique molecular identifiers. One entry per CDR3 protein, called by TCRdb with MiXCR from the PCR reads. The data show 400,000 to 500,000 distinct CDR3 sequences, roughly 11% seen once. There are 17 residues in the CDR3. V lost 5 bases, J lost 5 bases, and 10 bases stayed unmatched. Germline CDR1 is SGHNT and CDR2 is YENEEA. The chain employs TRBV11-3 and TRBJ2-1; 12 bases line up with TRBD2. Sequencing was performed on PBMCs from the stem cell graft donor, taken from the stem cell graft. This TCR was sampled from a human donor who donated a stem cell graft to a child with acute myeloid leukemia. The CDR3 DNA reads TGTGCCAGCAGCCCCCGACTAGCGGGAGTATCCCACAATGAGCAGTTCTTC. Translation: CASSPRLAGVSHNEQFF. Filled out from reference TRBV11-3 and TRBJ2-1, the complete variable domain reads EAGVVQSPRYKIIEKKQPVAFWCNPISGHNTLYWYLQNLGQGPELLIRYENEEAVDDSQLPKDRFSAERLKGVDSTLKIQPAELGDSAVYLCASSPRLAGVSHNEQFFGPGTRLTVL.